Below, 32 T cell receptor beta chains from the same sample are listed, as sequenced in a study of blood T cell repertoires in COVID-19. The data were produced by immunoSEQ multiplex PCR, yet TCRdb's version contains in-frame clones alone and is incomplete. This sample has around 160,000 clones, with 81% found just once. The sequencing sample was made of peripheral blood. These receptors were obtained from a human donor in a cohort sampled during active COVID-19.

CDR3 DNA: TGTGCCAGCAGTTCGGACAGAAGAGGGAATCAGCCCCAGCATTTT. This encodes CASSSDRRGNQPQHF. The V and J genes are TRBV27 and TRBJ1-5; possibly TRBD1 for D (6 bases). Per germline, CDR1 MNHEY and CDR2 SMNVEV (reference sequence). Trimming cost V 4 bases and J 4 bases, with 14 bases left between them. This CDR3 is built from 15 residues.

The gene calls are TRBV6-2 or TRBV6-3 and TRBJ1-4; D ambiguous. This CDR3 has 14 residues. Germline V gene data show CDR1 as MNHEY and CDR2 as SVGEGT. The ends were cut back, 5 bases at V and 7 bases at J, with 14 bases in the middle. Here the CDR3 DNA reads TGTGCCAGCAGTCCCTCGTTACGGTCTGAAAAACTGTTTTTT. Its protein product is CASSPSLRSEKLFF.

The rearrangement uses TRBV23-1 and TRBJ2-2, with D perhaps TRBD1 (5 bases). TRBV23-1 is noted as an ORF with a role that remains uncertain. CDR3 length equals 16 residues. V shed 0 bases and J shed 3 bases, with 11 bases lying between them. DNA for the CDR3: TGCGCCAGCAGTCAATCGTGGCCAGGGTACACCGGGGAGCTGTTTTTT. Its protein is CASSQSWPGYTGELFF.

The chain couples TRBV30 to TRBJ1-4, with D hard to call. V lost 0 bases and J lost 8, with 13 bases in between. The CDR3 is 14 residues long. Per the germline V gene, CDR1 is GTSNPN and CDR2 is SVGIG (reference sequence). The DNA for the CDR3 is TGTGCCTGGAGTGTACGTCGGGGTTGGGAAAAACTGTTTTTT. Translated, it gives CAWSVRRGWEKLFF.

The chain combines TRBV29-1 with TRBJ1-2, with D tentatively TRBD1 (5 bases). V was clipped by 1 base and J by 9 bases, with 15 bases between them. The germline gives CDR1 SQVTM, CDR2 ANQGSEA. The CDR3 has 13 residues. The CDR3 spells CSVEGRGGMSYTF. CDR3 DNA sequence: TGCAGCGTTGAAGGTCGGGGGGGGATGAGCTACACCTTC.

The chain couples TRBV5-4 to TRBJ2-1; D possibly corresponds to TRBD2 (5 bases). The V end lost 4 bases, the J end lost 6 bases, and 11 bases lay between the germline ends. Germline CDR1 and CDR2: SGHNT and YYREEE (reference sequence). This CDR3 spans 13 amino acids. In nucleotides, the CDR3 is TGTGCCAGCAGCGACCGGGAAGCCAATGAGCAGTTCTTC. Encoded protein: CASSDREANEQFF.

This clone was detected only a few times. Additional DNA sequences in this sample encode the identical CDR3. V usage is TRBV19 and J usage is TRBJ1-1; maybe TRBD1 (6 bases). The V end lost 5 bases, the J end lost 1 base, and 11 bases lay between the germline ends. This CDR3 is built from 14 residues. CDR1 is LNHDA, CDR2 SQIVND, per germline (reference sequence). Here the CDR3 DNA reads TGTGCCAGTAGTGTCGGGACACCGAACACTGAAGCTTTCTTT. Protein: CASSVGTPNTEAFF.

The chain uses TRBV3-1 (or the pseudogene TRBV3-2) and TRBJ1-1; D gene unclear. The CDR3 consists of 17 residues. V gave up 4 bases and J gave up 6 bases, with 24 bases separating them. Per germline, CDR1 LGHDT and CDR2 YNNKEL (reference sequence). DNA for the CDR3: TGTGCCAGCAGCCCCCAAACGAGGCGGCGTACTTGCGCTGAAGCTTTCTTT. Translated, it gives CASSPQTRRRTCAEAFF.

The chain carries TRBV30 and TRBJ1-1; D gene uncertain. Germline CDR1 and CDR2: GTSNPN and SVGIG (reference sequence). The CDR3 consists of 13 residues. V was clipped by 2 bases and J by 4 bases, with 11 bases between them. CDR3 nucleotides: TGTGCCTGGAGTTTTCAACGGGGCACTGAAGCTTTCTTT. Its translation: CAWSFQRGTEAFF.

The gene calls are TRBV6-5 and TRBJ2-5; 11 bases align to TRBD2. V was pared by 6 bases and J by 5 bases, with 8 bases of the junction left unmatched. The CDR3 is made up of 15 amino acids. Germline CDR1 is MNHEY and CDR2 is SVGAGI. The CDR3 sequence: CASRAERLAGETQYF. The CDR3 nucleotides are TGTGCCAGCAGAGCCGAAAGACTAGCGGGGGAGACCCAGTACTTC.

Only a few counts were recorded for this clone. V is TRBV19 and J is TRBJ1-4, with a weak D call TRBD1 (6 bases). The germline CDR1 and CDR2 sequences are LNHDA and SQIVND (reference sequence). The CDR3 length is 13 residues. V was trimmed by 7 bases and J by 7 bases, leaving 13 bases between them. CDR3 sequence (DNA): TGTGCCAGTAAAGGGACAACGGGTGAAAAACTGTTTTTT. Protein product: CASKGTTGEKLFF.

The chain is built from TRBV6-1 and TRBJ2-7; 7 bases map to TRBD2. In germline, CDR1 is MNHNS, CDR2 SASEGT. After removal of 4 bases from V and 1 base from J, the junction contained 10 bases not matched to a gene. The CDR3 contains 16 residues. The CDR3 DNA is TGTGCCAGCAGTGTTTGGGGGGGGGAGGGTTCCTACGAGCAGTACTTC. Its protein is CASSVWGGEGSYEQYF.

This clone came up a few times. This chain links TRBV7-6 with TRBJ1-1, with unresolved D. The CDR3 loop spans 15 amino acids. Trimming stripped 2 bases from V and 1 base from J, with 11 bases between. From germline, CDR1 is SGHVS and CDR2 FNYEAQ. Here the CDR3 DNA reads TGTGCCAGCAGCTTATTGGTTAGTGGGAACACTGAAGCTTTCTTT. It translates to CASSLLVSGNTEAFF.

V gene TRBV15 combines with J gene TRBJ2-7; 7 positions agree with TRBD2. CDR1 is LNHNV and CDR2 is YYDKDF in the germline V gene (reference sequence). CDR3 length equals 14 residues. Losses at the gene ends were 5 bases for V and 3 bases for J; bases not matched to a gene: 7. CDR3 bases: TGTGCCACCAGCGTGGCTAGCGGCCTCTACGAGCAGTACTTC. Translating it yields CATSVASGLYEQYF.

This chain links TRBV9 with TRBJ1-2; perhaps TRBD1 as D (6 bases). The V gene lost 1 base and the J gene lost 1 base, with 14 bases spanning the gap. The CDR3 has 16 residues. Germline CDR1 and CDR2: SGDLS and YYNGEE. CDR3 sequence reads: CASSVFDRIGNYGYTF. CDR3 in DNA: TGTGCCAGCAGCGTATTCGACAGGATCGGTAACTATGGCTACACCTTC.

This sequence joins TRBV6-6 and TRBJ1-3; the match to TRBD1 covers 7 bases. This CDR3 contains 16 residues. Trimming at V came to 5 bases and at J to 4 bases, leaving 11 bases not matched to a gene. The germline gives CDR1 MNHNY, CDR2 SVGAGI (reference sequence). CDR3 nucleotide sequence: TGTGCCAGCAGTCGATTTGGGACAGAAACAGGAAACACCATATATTTT. As protein: CASSRFGTETGNTIYF.

The chain has TRBV4-1 and TRBJ1-5, with a weak D call TRBD1 (5 bases). The CDR3 totals 15 residues. Germline V CDR1 and CDR2: MGHRA, YSYEKL. V gave up 0 bases and J gave up 2 bases, with 8 bases separating them. The CDR3 DNA follows: TGCGCCAGCAGCCAAGACCCGACAGGCAATCAGCCCCAGCATTTT. Protein product: CASSQDPTGNQPQHF.

This clone came up once. The chain joins TRBV29-1 to TRBJ2-5, with 16 bases that match TRBD2. CDR3 length equals 14 residues. CDR1 and CDR2 (germline): SQVTM, ANQGSEA. The ends lost 7 bases at V and 5 bases at J; junction bases unmatched: 4. The CDR3 DNA follows: TGCAGCGCCACGGGACTAGCGGGAGGGGAGACCCAGTACTTC. This sequence encodes CSATGLAGGETQYF.

V gene TRBV11-2 combines with J gene TRBJ2-1; TRBD1 is a possible D gene (5 bases). Germline V gives CDR1 SGHAT, CDR2 FQNNGV. The CDR3 has 15 amino acids. Trimming removed 0 bases from V and 2 bases from J, with 8 bases in between. CDR3: CASSLDRATYNEQFF. For the CDR3, the DNA is TGTGCCAGCAGCTTAGACAGGGCTACCTACAATGAGCAGTTCTTC.

V gene TRBV27 combines with J gene TRBJ1-1, with D possibly matching TRBD1 (5 bases). From germline, CDR1 is MNHEY and CDR2 SMNVEV (reference sequence). The V gene lost 2 bases and the J gene lost 1 base, with 8 bases spanning the gap. This CDR3 region has 14 residues. The chain's CDR3 is CASSLMGGNTEAFF. In DNA form, the CDR3 reads TGTGCCAGCAGTTTAATGGGGGGGAACACTGAAGCTTTCTTT.

The J gene is TRBJ2-1, the V gene TRBV2; tentatively, D is TRBD2 (5 bases). This CDR3 is 12 amino acids long. CDR1 is SNHLY, CDR2 FYNNEI, per germline. For the CDR3, the DNA is TGTGTCAGTGGGGAGACTGAATATGAGCAGTTCTTC. Amino acid sequence: CVSGETEYEQFF.

V and J are TRBV16 and TRBJ1-5, with unresolved D. Germline lookup yields CDR1 KGHSY and CDR2 FQNENV. The CDR3 consists of 16 residues. Trimming cost V 0 bases and J 8 bases, with 17 bases left between them. CDR3 amino acids: CASSQSKGSGREPQHF. CDR3 nucleotide sequence: TGTGCCAGCAGCCAATCTAAAGGCAGCGGGCGGGAGCCCCAGCATTTT.

The chain employs TRBV7-9 and TRBJ1-1; 10 bases map to TRBD1. With V trimmed by 3 bases and J by 10 bases, 2 bases remained unmatched. CDR1 and CDR2 from the germline V gene are SEHNR and FQNEAQ (reference sequence). The CDR3 runs 12 residues. The CDR3, as DNA: TGTGCCAGCAGCTTGGGACAGGGGACAGCTTTCTTT. Amino acids: CASSLGQGTAFF.

This chain uses TRBV23-1 with TRBJ1-1, with TRBD1 as a possible D gene (6 bases). TRBV23-1 is marked as an open reading frame, function uncertain. CDR3 length: 15 amino acids. V gave up 4 bases and J gave up 0 bases, with 12 bases separating them. CDR3 protein: CASSPTTGLNTEAFF. DNA of the CDR3: TGCGCCAGCAGTCCAACCACAGGGCTGAACACTGAAGCTTTCTTT.

The J gene is TRBJ2-7, the V gene TRBV18, with 10 bases that match TRBD1. This CDR3 comprises 16 residues. V lost 3 bases to trimming and J lost 5 bases; unmatched junction nucleotides: 10. The germline V gene encodes CDR1 KGHSH and CDR2 LQKENI. Written as DNA, the CDR3 is TGTGCCAGCTCACCGTCGCGGGACAGGGGTCTCGACGAGCAGTACTTC. This encodes CASSPSRDRGLDEQYF.

The chain has TRBV7-2 and TRBJ2-7; the D gene is possibly TRBD2 (5 bases). CDR1 and CDR2 (germline): SGHTA, FQGNSA. This CDR3 has 14 amino acids. Trimming pared 5 bases from V and 2 bases from J, leaving 13 bases between. In nucleotides, the CDR3 is TGTGCCAGCAGCCCCTCCGGGGTAACCTACGAGCAGTACTTC. It specifies CASSPSGVTYEQYF.

The CDR3 loop reads CASGPPLGTSGFSSTDTQYF. In DNA form, the CDR3 reads TGTGCTAGCGGCCCCCCACTCGGGACTAGCGGCTTTTCTAGCACAGATACGCAGTATTTT. This sequence joins TRBV7-7 and TRBJ2-3, with 11 bases lining up with TRBD2. Per germline, CDR1 SSHAT and CDR2 FNYEAQ (reference sequence). This CDR3 is built from 20 residues.

The genes are TRBV30 and TRBJ2-2; TRBD2 agrees at 7 bases. CDR1 GTSNPN and CDR2 SVGIG come from the germline V gene (reference sequence). CDR3 length equals 15 residues. The J segment lost 4 bases and the V segment lost 3 bases, leaving 8 bases of the junction unmatched. The CDR3 protein is CAWSQGGVGTGELFF. CDR3 sequence (DNA): TGTGCCTGGAGCCAGGGAGGGGTGGGCACCGGGGAGCTGTTTTTT. Based on the CDR3 plus reference TRBV30 and TRBJ2-2, the full variable domain is SQTIHQWPATLVQPVGSPLSLECTVEGTSNPNLYWYRQAAGRGLQLLFYSVGIGQISSEVPQNLSASRPQDRQFILSSKKLLLSDSGFYLCAWSQGGVGTGELFFGEGSRLTVL.

This clone appeared a single time. This chain joins TRBV4-1 and TRBJ2-5; 9 nucleotides match TRBD1. The V segment lost 4 bases and the J segment 5 bases; nucleotides outside the gene matches: 14. CDR3 size: 17 residues. CDR1 MGHRA and CDR2 YSYEKL come from the germline V gene. The CDR3 is CASSRPWGQGWRETQYF. DNA for the CDR3: TGCGCCAGCAGCCGTCCCTGGGGACAGGGATGGAGGGAGACCCAGTACTTC.

This rearrangement joins TRBV6-5 to TRBJ1-5; D uncertain. The CDR3 extends over 14 amino acids. The V and J ends lost 6 bases and 0 bases respectively, with 9 bases between them. CDR1 is MNHEY, CDR2 SVGAGI, per germline. CDR3 loop: CASRPGYSNQPQHF. In nucleotides, the CDR3 is TGTGCCAGCAGACCAGGTTATAGCAATCAGCCCCAGCATTTT.

This clone was counted once. This rearrangement joins TRBV27 to TRBJ2-7; 7 nucleotides agree with TRBD1. Germline V gene lookup returns CDR1 MNHEY and CDR2 SMNVEV (reference sequence). V was pared by 4 bases and J by 2 bases, with 8 bases of the junction left unmatched. This CDR3 region has 15 residues. CDR3 sequence: CASSSRLQGTYEQYF. CDR3 DNA sequence: TGTGCCAGCAGTTCTCGACTACAGGGGACCTACGAGCAGTACTTC.

Comment on this clone: At one end, the junction sequence differs from germline, possibly due to a read error. This chain links TRBV6-5 with TRBJ2-7; D is undetermined. The CDR3 length is 13 residues. Per the germline V gene, CDR1 is MNHEY and CDR2 is SVGAGI. CDR3 region: CASRDLALGNLNF. In nucleotides, the CDR3 is TGTGCCAGCAGGGATCTGGCCTTGGGCAATCTAAACTTC.